These 9 T cell receptor beta chains share one sample of origin, sequenced in a study of cytomegalovirus exposure and HLA in healthy donors. PCR primers comprised 60 Vbeta and 13 Jbeta primers. Here immunoSEQ multiplex PCR was the method, and the copy in TCRdb shows in-frame clones only, minus some. The sample includes 100,000 or so clones, 79% of them seen just once. The material sequenced was PBMCs. Source of these receptors: a female donor in good health and CMV-seropositive.

The chain has TRBV30 and TRBJ1-3, with D possibly matching TRBD1 (5 bases). The CDR3 has 18 residues. Per the germline V gene, CDR1 is GTSNPN and CDR2 is SVGIG (reference sequence). V was cut by 0 bases and J by 0 bases, with 18 bases left in between. The CDR3 DNA follows: TGTGCCTGGAGTGTACAGGTTGGCGGAATAAGCTCTGGAAACACCATATATTTT. Its protein is CAWSVQVGGISSGNTIYF.

This clone was seen a single time. The V and J genes are TRBV7-2 and TRBJ2-7; 9 bases map to TRBD1. The V and J ends lost 6 bases and 4 bases, in that order; junction bases with no gene match: 7. This CDR3 is 14 amino acids long. CDR1 and CDR2 from the germline V gene are SGHTA and FQGNSA. The DNA for the CDR3 is TGTGCCAGCAGGCGGACAGGGGTCTCGTACGAGCAGTACTTC. Translation gives CASRRTGVSYEQYF. Full variable domain (outside the CDR3, taken from reference TRBV7-2 and TRBJ2-7): GAGVSQSPSNKVTEKGKDVELRCDPISGHTALYWYRQSLGQGLEFLIYFQGNSAPDKSGLPSDRFSAERTGGSVSTLTIQRTQQEDSAVYLCASRRTGVSYEQYFGPGTRLTVT.

The chain has TRBV5-1 and TRBJ2-1, with 7 bases identical to TRBD2. Per the germline V gene, CDR1 is SGHRS and CDR2 is YFSETQ. Unmatched junction bases numbered 8, after V lost 1 base and J lost 7 bases. The CDR3 is made up of 15 amino acids. This chain's CDR3 is CASSLRLAVLNEQFF. DNA for the CDR3: TGCGCCAGCAGCTTGAGGCTAGCGGTTTTGAATGAGCAGTTCTTC.

V and J are TRBV5-1 and TRBJ2-7; possibly TRBD2 for D (5 bases). V was cut by 8 bases and J by 4 bases, with 7 bases left in between. CDR1 is SGHRS, CDR2 YFSETQ, per germline. The CDR3 runs 10 residues. The CDR3, as DNA: TGCGCCAGGCGGGTGTACGAGCAGTACTTC. Its translation: CARRVYEQYF.

The chain is built from TRBV18 and TRBJ1-5; perhaps TRBD1 as D (6 bases). Between the trimmed V and J ends, which lost 3 bases and 2 bases, there was a span of 8 bases. The CDR3 sequence is 14 residues long. Germline lookup yields CDR1 KGHSH and CDR2 LQKENI. The CDR3 here is CASSPDSGNQPQHF. CDR3 sequence (DNA): TGTGCCAGCTCACCGGACAGTGGCAATCAGCCCCAGCATTTT.

The chain recombines TRBV7-8 with TRBJ1-5, with D possibly being TRBD1 (6 bases). The CDR3 contains 13 residues. V lost 0 bases and J 9 bases, leaving 9 bases between the germline ends. Germline V gives CDR1 SGHVS, CDR2 FQNEAQ. The CDR3 spells CASSLAATGPQHF. The CDR3 nucleotides read TGTGCCAGCAGCTTAGCGGCGACAGGGCCCCAGCATTTT.

This clone was recorded once. The gene calls are TRBV7-8 and TRBJ1-5; TRBD1 aligns across 7 bases. Germline CDR1 and CDR2: SGHVS and FQNEAQ. The trim removed 4 bases at V and 6 bases at J, leaving 12 bases unmatched. This CDR3 contains 16 residues. CDR3 amino acids: CASSSRTGVGGQPQHF. As DNA, the CDR3 is TGTGCCAGCAGCTCAAGAACAGGGGTTGGAGGTCAGCCCCAGCATTTT.

V usage is TRBV25-1 and J usage is TRBJ1-4; no reliable D call. Germline V gene lookup returns CDR1 MGHDK and CDR2 SYGVNS. V was pared by 4 bases and J by 7 bases, with 19 bases between. This CDR3 has 16 residues. CDR3 sequence (DNA): TGTGCCAGCAGTGGGAGGGTCCGACAACTAGGTGAAAAACTGTTTTTT. Residues: CASSGRVRQLGEKLFF.

This clone came up a few times. The chain uses TRBV7-2 and TRBJ2-1, with 13 bases lining up with TRBD2. This CDR3 is 16 amino acids long. In germline, CDR1 is SGHTA, CDR2 FQGNSA. The ends lost 3 bases at V and 9 bases at J; junction bases unmatched: 8. This CDR3 reads CASSFTGTSGMVEQFF. The DNA of the CDR3 is TGTGCCAGCAGCTTCACCGGGACTAGCGGGATGGTTGAGCAGTTCTTC. The variable domain in full, with the rest retrieved from reference TRBV7-2 and TRBJ2-1, is GAGVSQSPSNKVTEKGKDVELRCDPISGHTALYWYRQSLGQGLEFLIYFQGNSAPDKSGLPSDRFSAERTGGSVSTLTIQRTQQEDSAVYLCASSFTGTSGMVEQFFGPGTRLTVL.